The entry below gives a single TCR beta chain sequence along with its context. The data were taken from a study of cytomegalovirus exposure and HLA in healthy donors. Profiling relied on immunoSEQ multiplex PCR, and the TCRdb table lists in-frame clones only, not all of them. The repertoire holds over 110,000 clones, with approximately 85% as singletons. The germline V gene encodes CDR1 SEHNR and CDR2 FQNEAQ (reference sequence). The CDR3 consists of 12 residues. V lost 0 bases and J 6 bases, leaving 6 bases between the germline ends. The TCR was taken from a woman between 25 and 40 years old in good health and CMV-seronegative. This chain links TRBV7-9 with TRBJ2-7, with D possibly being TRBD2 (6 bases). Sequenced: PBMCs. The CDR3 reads CASSLAEGEQYF. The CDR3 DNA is TGTGCCAGCAGCTTAGCGGAGGGCGAGCAGTACTTC.